This T cell receptor beta chain was sequenced in a study of shared clonotypes between healthy human individuals. In the study overall: Researchers drew samples from a couple of women and a few men aged 18 to 49.

As to this clone: Its antigen is currently unknown.

Whole-study results and caveats: Sharing across four donors was highest in naive CD4 (around 5%) and lowest in memory CD8 (about 0.4%). The study's rarefaction showed incomplete sorted-subset sequencing despite large depth.

Assay used: immunoSEQ multiplex PCR; TCRdb lists only in-frame clones, some missing. The data hold some 2 million clones, with 85% to 95% observed a single time. The donors, healthy adults who were HIV-negative, had experienced no recent acute infections or vaccinations. CDR3 length: 14 residues. V was pared by 8 bases and J by 0 bases, with 10 bases between. Germline V gene data show CDR1 as MNHEY and CDR2 as SMNVEV (reference sequence). This sequence was found in a man between 18 and 35 years old in good health. Material for sequencing was naive CD4+ T cells sorted from blood. Subset of the sample: CD45RA+ positively selected. V usage is TRBV27 and J usage is TRBJ2-2; no definite D call. CDR3 amino acids: CASFRTPNTGELFF. The CDR3 region has the DNA TGTGCCAGCTTCCGGACCCCGAACACCGGGGAGCTGTTTTTT.